This TCR beta chain was retrieved from a study of T cell responses to AZD1222 COVID-19 vaccine. Study-wide background: Second doses that came at about 4 or about 12 weeks were put together.

Assay used: immunoSEQ multiplex PCR; TCRdb lists only in-frame clones, some missing. The sample holds about 67,000 clones, approximately 81% seen once. General study findings and limits: The CD4 TCRs associated with vaccination extended across spike and predominated at 160-218 and 743-854. A rise in Spike-specific TCR breadth and depth followed two AZD1222 doses. Clonal diversity was possibly underestimated, and white British individuals and females predominated among donors.

Germline values: CDR1 LNHDA, CDR2 SQIVND (reference sequence). J was trimmed by 2 bases and V by 4 bases; bases with no gene match: 15. This CDR3 contains 18 residues. This clone was seen just once. Its specificity is not known. The chain is built from TRBV19 and TRBJ1-2, with 8 bases fitting TRBD1. The TCR comes from an adult in good health. Sequencing used peripheral blood, obtained on day 0 of AZD1222 vaccination. Here the CDR3 reads CASSKTGGEDRLNYGYTF. The CDR3 nucleotides read TGTGCCAGTAGTAAAACAGGGGGTGAGGACCGATTAAACTATGGCTACACCTTC.